This T cell receptor beta chain was found in a study of blood T cell repertoires in COVID-19. In the original processing: Counts of nucleated cells, estimated from reference gene primer amplification, were obtained. The protocol was immunoSEQ multiplex PCR, while the TCRdb copy is restricted to in-frame clones and leaves out a portion. V, J and clone size are taken as reported in that table, and D and trimming were inferred from the DNA itself. This sample has around 180,000 clones, with 70% to 90% found just once. V shed 0 bases and J shed 1 base, with 14 bases lying between them. CDR1 SGHRS and CDR2 YFSETQ come from the germline V gene. The CDR3 has 17 amino acids.

This TCR came from a man in his 70s with active or convalescent COVID-19. J is TRBJ1-5 and V is TRBV5-1; TRBD1 might be the D (5 bases). Source material: peripheral blood. CDR3 sequence reads: CASSLGAGGGSNQPQHF. The DNA of the CDR3 is TGCGCCAGCAGCTTGGGGGCCGGCGGGGGAAGCAATCAGCCCCAGCATTTT.